This T cell receptor (beta chain) appears in the sequencing data of a study of blood T cell repertoires in COVID-19. Study context: The origin of the acute and convalescent COVID-19 samples was the United States, Italy and Spain. The analysed material was cDNA or gDNA that came from T cells, B-cell-depleted T cells, or PBMCs.

CDR1 SGHDT and CDR2 YYEEEE come from the germline V gene. Trimming removed 5 bases at V and 3 bases at J, with 14 bases between. The CDR3 extends over 15 amino acids. Per the original data handling: Amplification of reference gene primers provided the estimated nucleated cell counts. Sequencing used immunoSEQ multiplex PCR; TCRdb keeps in-frame clones, though not all of them. V and J calls and clone size are copied from that table; D and trimming were computed from the DNA. The sample carries nearly 300,000 clones, about nine tenths recorded once. The sample was PBMCs or T cells enriched from blood (not recorded which). The sequence derives from a woman aged 45-65 years who had been exposed to COVID-19. The chain joins TRBV5-6 to TRBJ1-4; tentatively, D is TRBD1 (6 bases). The CDR3 sequence is CASRYQGSANEKLFF. DNA of the CDR3: TGTGCCAGCAGGTACCAGGGGTCGGCTAATGAAAAACTGTTTTTT. Supplemented by reference TRBV5-6 and TRBJ1-4, the full variable domain reads DAGVTQSPTHLIKTRGQQVTLRCSPKSGHDTVSWYQQALGQGPQFIFQYYEEEERQRGNFPDRFSGHQFPNYSSELNVNALLLGDSALYLCASRYQGSANEKLFFGSGTQLSVL.